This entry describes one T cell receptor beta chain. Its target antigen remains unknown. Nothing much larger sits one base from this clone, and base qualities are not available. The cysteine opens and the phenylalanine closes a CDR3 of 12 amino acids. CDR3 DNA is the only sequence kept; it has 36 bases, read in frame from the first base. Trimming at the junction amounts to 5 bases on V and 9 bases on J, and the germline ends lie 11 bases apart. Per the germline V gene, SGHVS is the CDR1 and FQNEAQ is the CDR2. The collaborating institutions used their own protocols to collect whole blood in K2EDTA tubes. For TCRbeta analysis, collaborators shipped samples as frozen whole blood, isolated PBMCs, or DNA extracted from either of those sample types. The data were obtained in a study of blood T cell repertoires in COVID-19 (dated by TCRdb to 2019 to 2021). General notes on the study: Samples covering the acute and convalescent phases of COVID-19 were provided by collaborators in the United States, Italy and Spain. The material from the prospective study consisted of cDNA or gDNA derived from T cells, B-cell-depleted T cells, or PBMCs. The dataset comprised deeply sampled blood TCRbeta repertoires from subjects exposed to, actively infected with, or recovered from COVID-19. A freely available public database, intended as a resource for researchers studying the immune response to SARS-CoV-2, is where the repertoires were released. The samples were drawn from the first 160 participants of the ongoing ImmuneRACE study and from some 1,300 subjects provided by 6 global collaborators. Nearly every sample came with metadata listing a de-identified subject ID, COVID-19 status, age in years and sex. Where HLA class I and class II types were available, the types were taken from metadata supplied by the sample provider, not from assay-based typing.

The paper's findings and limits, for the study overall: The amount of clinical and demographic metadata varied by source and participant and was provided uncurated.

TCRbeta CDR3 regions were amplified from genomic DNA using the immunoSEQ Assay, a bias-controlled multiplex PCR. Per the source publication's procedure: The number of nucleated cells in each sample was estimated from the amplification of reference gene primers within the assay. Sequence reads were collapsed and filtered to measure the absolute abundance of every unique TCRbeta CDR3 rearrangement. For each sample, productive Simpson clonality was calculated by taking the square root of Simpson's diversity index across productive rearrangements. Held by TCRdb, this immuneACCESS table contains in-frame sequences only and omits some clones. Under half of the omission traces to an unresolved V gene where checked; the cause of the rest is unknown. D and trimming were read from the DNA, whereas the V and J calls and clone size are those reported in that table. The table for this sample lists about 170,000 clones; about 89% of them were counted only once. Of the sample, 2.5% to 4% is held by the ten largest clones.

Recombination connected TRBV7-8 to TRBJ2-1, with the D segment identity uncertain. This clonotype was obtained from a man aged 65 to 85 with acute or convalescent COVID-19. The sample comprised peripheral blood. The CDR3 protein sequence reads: CASSPYESEQFF. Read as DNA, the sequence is TGTGCCAGCAGCCCCTACGAGAGTGAGCAGTTCTTC. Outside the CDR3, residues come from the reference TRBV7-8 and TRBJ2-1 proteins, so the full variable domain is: GAGVSQSPRYKVAKRGQDVALRCDPISGHVSLFWYQQALGQGPEFLTYFQNEAQLDKSGLPSDRFFAERPEGSVSTLKIQRTQQEDSAVYLCASSPYESEQFFGPGTRLTVL.